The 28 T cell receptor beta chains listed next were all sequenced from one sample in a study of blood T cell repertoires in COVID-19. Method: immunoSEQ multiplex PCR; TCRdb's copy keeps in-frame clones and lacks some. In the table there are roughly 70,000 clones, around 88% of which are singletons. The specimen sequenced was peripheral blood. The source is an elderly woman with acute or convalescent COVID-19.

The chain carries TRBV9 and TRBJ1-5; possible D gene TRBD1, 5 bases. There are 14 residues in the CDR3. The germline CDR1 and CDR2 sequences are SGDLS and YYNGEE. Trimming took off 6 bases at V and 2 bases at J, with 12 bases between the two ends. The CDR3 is CASNQGLRNQPQHF. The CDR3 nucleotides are TGTGCCAGCAACCAGGGACTTCGCAATCAGCCCCAGCATTTT.

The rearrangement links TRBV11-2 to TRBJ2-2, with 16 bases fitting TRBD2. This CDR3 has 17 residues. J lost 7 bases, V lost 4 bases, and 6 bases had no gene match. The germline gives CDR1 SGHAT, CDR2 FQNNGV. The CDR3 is CASSSGLAGGLLGELFF. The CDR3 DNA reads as TGTGCCAGCAGCTCGGGACTAGCGGGGGGGCTTCTCGGGGAGCTGTTTTTT.

CDR3 nucleotides: TGTGCCAGCAGCTTTCTCGGGACTAGCGGACCGGCTGAGACCCAGTACTTC. Translated: CASSFLGTSGPAETQYF. This chain uses TRBV5-4 with TRBJ2-5; 11 bases line up with TRBD2. V trimming: 2 bases; J trimming: 5 bases; junction bases outside the gene matches: 11. The length of the CDR3 is 17 residues. Germline V gene lookup returns CDR1 SGHNT and CDR2 YYREEE (reference sequence).

CDR3 in DNA: TGTGCCAGTAGTCCGACAGGGAACACCGGGGAGCTGTTTTTT. Its translation is CASSPTGNTGELFF. The rearrangement uses TRBV19 and TRBJ2-2, with D tentatively TRBD1 (6 bases). Germline V gene sequence: CDR1 LNHDA, CDR2 SQIVND (reference sequence). This CDR3 is built from 14 residues. The V and J ends lost 5 bases and 1 base respectively, with 8 bases between them.

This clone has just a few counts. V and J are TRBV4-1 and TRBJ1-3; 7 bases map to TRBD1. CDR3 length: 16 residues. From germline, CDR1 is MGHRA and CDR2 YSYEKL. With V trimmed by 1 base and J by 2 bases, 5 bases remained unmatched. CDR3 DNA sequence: TGCGCCAGCAGCCAAGGGGTACAGGGGCCTGGAAACACCATATATTTT. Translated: CASSQGVQGPGNTIYF.

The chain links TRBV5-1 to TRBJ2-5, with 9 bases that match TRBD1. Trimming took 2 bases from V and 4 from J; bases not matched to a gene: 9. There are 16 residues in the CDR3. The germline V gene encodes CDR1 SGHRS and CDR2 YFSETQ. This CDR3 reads CASSLSGNRGLETQYF. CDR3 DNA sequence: TGCGCCAGCAGCTTATCCGGGAACAGGGGGCTAGAGACCCAGTACTTC.

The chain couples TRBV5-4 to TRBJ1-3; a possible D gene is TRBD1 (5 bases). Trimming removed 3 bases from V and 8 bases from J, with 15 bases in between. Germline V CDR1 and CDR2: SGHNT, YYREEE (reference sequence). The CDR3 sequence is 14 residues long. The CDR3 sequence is CASSSGQRRDTIYF. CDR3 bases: TGTGCCAGCAGCTCCGGACAACGGCGAGACACCATATATTTT.

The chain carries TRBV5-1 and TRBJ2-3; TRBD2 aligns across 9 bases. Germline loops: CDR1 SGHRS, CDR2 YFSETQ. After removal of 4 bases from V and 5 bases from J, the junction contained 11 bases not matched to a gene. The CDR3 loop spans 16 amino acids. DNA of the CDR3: TGCGCCAGCAGCCTGCGGGCGAGCGGGGGGAGAGATACGCAGTATTTT. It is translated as CASSLRASGGRDTQYF.

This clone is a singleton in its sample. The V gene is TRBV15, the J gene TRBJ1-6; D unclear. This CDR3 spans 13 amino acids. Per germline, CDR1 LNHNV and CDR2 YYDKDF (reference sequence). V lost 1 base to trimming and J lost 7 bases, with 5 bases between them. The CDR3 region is CATSRVRNSPLHF. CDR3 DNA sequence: TGTGCCACCAGCAGAGTCAGGAATTCACCCCTCCACTTT.

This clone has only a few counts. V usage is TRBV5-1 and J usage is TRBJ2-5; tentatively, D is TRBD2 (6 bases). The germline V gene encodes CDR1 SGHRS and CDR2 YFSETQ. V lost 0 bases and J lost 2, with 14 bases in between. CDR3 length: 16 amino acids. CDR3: CASSLGGREAQETQYF. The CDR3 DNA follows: TGCGCCAGCAGCTTGGGGGGCAGGGAGGCACAAGAGACCCAGTACTTC.

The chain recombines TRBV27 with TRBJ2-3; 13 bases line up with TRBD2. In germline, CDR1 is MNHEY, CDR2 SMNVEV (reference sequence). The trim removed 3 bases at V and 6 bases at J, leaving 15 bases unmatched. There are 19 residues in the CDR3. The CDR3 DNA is TGTGCCAGCAGTTTTTGGAGGGGGACTAGCGGGGCGAGGGTGGATACGCAGTATTTT. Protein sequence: CASSFWRGTSGARVDTQYF.

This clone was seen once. The chain's CDR3 is CASSVGLAGVETQYF. The CDR3 bases are TGTGCCAGCAGCGTGGGACTAGCGGGAGTAGAGACCCAGTACTTC. The rearrangement joins TRBV9 to TRBJ2-5; TRBD2 aligns across 14 bases. With 2 bases clipped from V and 4 bases from J, the junction kept 1 base outside the gene matches. Germline V gene lookup returns CDR1 SGDLS and CDR2 YYNGEE. The CDR3 is 15 amino acids.

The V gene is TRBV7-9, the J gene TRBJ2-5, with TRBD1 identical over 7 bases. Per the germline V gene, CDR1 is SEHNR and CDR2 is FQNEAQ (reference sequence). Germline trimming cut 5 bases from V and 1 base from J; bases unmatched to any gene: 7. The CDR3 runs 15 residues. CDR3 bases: TGTGCCAGCAGCAGAACGGACAGGTTCCAAGAGACCCAGTACTTC. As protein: CASSRTDRFQETQYF.

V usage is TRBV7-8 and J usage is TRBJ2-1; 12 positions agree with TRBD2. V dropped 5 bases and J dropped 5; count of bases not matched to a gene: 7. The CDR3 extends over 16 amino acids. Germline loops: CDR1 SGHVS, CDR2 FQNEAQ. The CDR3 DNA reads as TGTGCCAGCAGCCGGGAGCTAGCGGGAGGGAACAATGAGCAGTTCTTC. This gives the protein CASSRELAGGNNEQFF.

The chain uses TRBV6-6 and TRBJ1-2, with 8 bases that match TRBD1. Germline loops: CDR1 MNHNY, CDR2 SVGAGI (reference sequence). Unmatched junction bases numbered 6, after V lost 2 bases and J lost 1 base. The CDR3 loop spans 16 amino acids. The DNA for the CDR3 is TGTGCCAGCAGTTACCAGGGACAGGCTTTTAACTATGGCTACACCTTC. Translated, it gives CASSYQGQAFNYGYTF.

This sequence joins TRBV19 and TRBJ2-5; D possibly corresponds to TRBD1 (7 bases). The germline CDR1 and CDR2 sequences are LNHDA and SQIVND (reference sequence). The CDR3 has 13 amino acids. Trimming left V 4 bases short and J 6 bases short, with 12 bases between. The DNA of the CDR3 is TGTGCCAGTAGTAACCAGGGGGGAAAGACCCAGTACTTC. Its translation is CASSNQGGKTQYF.

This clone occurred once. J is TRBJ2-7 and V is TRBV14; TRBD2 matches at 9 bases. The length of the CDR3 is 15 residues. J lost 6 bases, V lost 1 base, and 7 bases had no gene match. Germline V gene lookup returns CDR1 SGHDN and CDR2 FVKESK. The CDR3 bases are TGTGCCAGCAGCCAAGGTCTAGCGGGAACCATCGAGCAGTACTTC. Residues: CASSQGLAGTIEQYF.

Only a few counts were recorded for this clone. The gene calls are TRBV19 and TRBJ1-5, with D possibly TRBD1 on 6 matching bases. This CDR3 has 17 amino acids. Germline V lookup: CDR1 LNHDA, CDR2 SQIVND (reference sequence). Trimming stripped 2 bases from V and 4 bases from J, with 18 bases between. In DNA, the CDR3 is TGTGCCAGTAGTATATCGGCTATCAGGGGCCTAAATCAGCCCCAGCATTTT. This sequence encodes CASSISAIRGLNQPQHF.

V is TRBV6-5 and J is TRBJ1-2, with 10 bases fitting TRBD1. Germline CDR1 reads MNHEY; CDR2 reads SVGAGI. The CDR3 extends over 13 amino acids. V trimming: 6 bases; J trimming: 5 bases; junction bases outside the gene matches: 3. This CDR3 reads CASRGGQGYGYTF. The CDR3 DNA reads TGTGCCAGCAGGGGGGGACAGGGGTATGGCTACACCTTC.

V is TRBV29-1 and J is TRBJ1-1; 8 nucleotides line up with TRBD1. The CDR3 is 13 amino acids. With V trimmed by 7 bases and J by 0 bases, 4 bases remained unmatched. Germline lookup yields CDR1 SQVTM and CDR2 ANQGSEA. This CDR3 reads CSGARGLNTEAFF. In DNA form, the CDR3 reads TGCAGCGGGGCCAGGGGGCTGAACACTGAAGCTTTCTTT.

The CDR3 loop reads CASSLRDRGNSYNEQFF. The CDR3 region has the DNA TGTGCCAGCAGCCTCCGGGACAGGGGTAACTCCTACAATGAGCAGTTCTTC. J is TRBJ2-1 and V is TRBV27; 10 bases are shared with TRBD1. There are 17 residues in the CDR3. Germline CDR1 reads MNHEY; CDR2 reads SMNVEV (reference sequence). The V and J ends lost 6 bases and 0 bases, in that order; junction bases with no gene match: 8.

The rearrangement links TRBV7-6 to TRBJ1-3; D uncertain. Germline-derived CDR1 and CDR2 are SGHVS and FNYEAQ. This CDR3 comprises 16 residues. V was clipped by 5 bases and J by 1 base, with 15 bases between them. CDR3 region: CASSPFLSRSGNTIYF. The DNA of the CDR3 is TGTGCCAGCAGCCCTTTCCTGTCTCGGTCTGGAAACACCATATATTTT. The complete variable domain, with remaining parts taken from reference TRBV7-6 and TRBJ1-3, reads GAGVSQSPRYKVTKRGQDVALRCDPISGHVSLYWYRQALGQGPEFLTYFNYEAQQDKSGLPNDRFSAERPEGSISTLTIQRTEQRDSAMYRCASSPFLSRSGNTIYFGEGSWLTVV.

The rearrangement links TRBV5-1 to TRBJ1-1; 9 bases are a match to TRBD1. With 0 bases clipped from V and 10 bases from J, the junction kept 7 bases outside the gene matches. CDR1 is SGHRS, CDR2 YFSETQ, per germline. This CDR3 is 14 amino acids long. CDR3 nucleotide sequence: TGCGCCAGCAGCTTGGGGGGGACAGGGACGTCAGCTTTCTTT. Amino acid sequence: CASSLGGTGTSAFF.

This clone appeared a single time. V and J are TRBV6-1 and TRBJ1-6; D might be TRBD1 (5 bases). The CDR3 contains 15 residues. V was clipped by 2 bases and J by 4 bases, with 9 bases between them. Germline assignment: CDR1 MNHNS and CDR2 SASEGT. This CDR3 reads CASSEFRGYNSPLHF. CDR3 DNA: TGTGCCAGCAGTGAATTTCGGGGGTATAATTCACCCCTCCACTTT.

The CDR3 spells CASSLTGGTGELFF. The DNA for the CDR3 is TGTGCCAGCAGCCTCACAGGGGGCACCGGGGAGCTGTTTTTT. J is TRBJ2-2 and V is TRBV27; 8 bases align to TRBD1. Trimming took 6 bases from V and 4 from J; bases not matched to a gene: 4. CDR1 is MNHEY and CDR2 is SMNVEV in the germline V gene (reference sequence). This CDR3 is 14 amino acids long.

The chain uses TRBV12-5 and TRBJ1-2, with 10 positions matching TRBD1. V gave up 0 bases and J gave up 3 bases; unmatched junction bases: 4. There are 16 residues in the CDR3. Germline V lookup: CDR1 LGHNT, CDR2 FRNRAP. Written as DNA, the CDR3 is TGTGCTAGTGGTTTGGTACTGGGACAGGGGCACTATGGCTACACCTTC. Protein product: CASGLVLGQGHYGYTF.

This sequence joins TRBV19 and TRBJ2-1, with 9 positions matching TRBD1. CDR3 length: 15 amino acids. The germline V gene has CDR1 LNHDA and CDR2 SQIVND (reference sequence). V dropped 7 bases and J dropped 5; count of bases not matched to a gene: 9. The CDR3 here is CASTRDRAPNNEQFF. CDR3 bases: TGTGCCAGTACCCGGGACAGGGCACCCAACAATGAGCAGTTCTTC.

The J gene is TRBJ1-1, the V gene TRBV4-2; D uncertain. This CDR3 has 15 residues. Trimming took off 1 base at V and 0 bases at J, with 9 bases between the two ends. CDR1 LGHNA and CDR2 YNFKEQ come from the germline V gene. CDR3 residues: CASSQVATMNTEAFF. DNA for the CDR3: TGTGCCAGCAGCCAAGTCGCGACAATGAACACTGAAGCTTTCTTT.